These T cell receptor beta chains were read from a single sample in a study of T cell changes during pregnancy in multiple sclerosis. Method: immunoSEQ multiplex PCR; TCRdb's copy keeps in-frame clones and lacks some. The sample records approximately 130,000 clones, roughly 96% being singletons. This specimen was peripheral blood, taken after pregnancy. These receptors came from a female donor with multiple sclerosis, enrolled in a pregnancy study. Each CDR3 is given with its conserved first and last residue. A D gene is named only where the DNA matches it firmly. The size of a clone is reported for some rows only, either as once, few or many, or as a class for expanded clones.

TRBD1,TRBV6-5,once,TRBJ1-5,CASRGTGVEQPQHF,TGTGCCAGCAGGGGGACAGGGGTTGAGCAGCCCCAGCATTTT
TRBD1,TRBV28,NA,TRBJ2-5,CASSSSGTGFQETQYF,TGTGCCAGCAGTTCCTCCGGGACAGGGTTCCAAGAGACCCAGTACTTC
TRBD1,TRBV11-1,NA,TRBJ2-7,CASSFGTGAYEQYF,TGTGCCAGCAGCTTCGGGACAGGGGCCTACGAGCAGTACTTC
TRBD1,TRBV2,NA,TRBJ2-5,CASLGQPQETQYF,TGTGCCAGCTTGGGACAGCCCCAAGAGACCCAGTACTTC
TRBD2,TRBV18,NA,TRBJ2-5,CASSPRLAGVEETQYF,TGTGCCAGCTCACCGAGGCTAGCGGGAGTGGAAGAGACCCAGTACTTC
TRBD2,TRBV5-1,NA,TRBJ2-7,CASMLTSSSYEQYF,TGCGCCAGCATGCTGACTAGCTCCTCTTACGAGCAGTACTTC
NA,TRBV4-3,NA,TRBJ1-5,CASSQEGQGRQPQHF,TGCGCCAGCAGCCAAGAGGGTCAGGGTCGCCAGCCCCAGCATTTT
NA,TRBV28,NA,TRBJ1-2,CASSPRYSNYGYTF,TGTGCCAGCAGTCCTCGGTATAGCAACTATGGCTACACCTTC
TRBD1,TRBV28,NA,TRBJ1-1,CASSFTGTGSTEAFF,TGTGCCAGCAGTTTCACCGGGACAGGGAGCACTGAAGCTTTCTTT
TRBD1,TRBV2,NA,TRBJ1-5,CASSHILRGGAGQPQHF,TGTGCCAGCAGCCACATACTACGAGGGGGCGCGGGTCAGCCCCAGCATTTT
TRBD2,TRBV29-1,NA,TRBJ2-7,CSVGGGRAYEQYF,TGCAGCGTCGGTGGCGGGAGGGCCTACGAGCAGTACTTC
TRBD2,TRBV7-6,once,TRBJ2-5,CASSEGQGLAGQETQYF,TGTGCCAGCAGCGAGGGACAGGGACTAGCGGGGCAAGAGACCCAGTACTTC
TRBD1,TRBV2,NA,TRBJ2-1,CASSESKGARSGTGAREQFF,TGTGCCAGCAGTGAGTCTAAGGGGGCCAGGTCCGGGACAGGGGCGAGGGAACAGTTCTTC
NA,TRBV6-5,NA,TRBJ1-1,CASSYSAGGVNTEAFF,TGTGCCAGCAGTTACTCTGCCGGAGGGGTGAACACTGAAGCTTTCTTT
NA,TRBV6-5,NA,TRBJ2-5,CASSYSEVGETQYF,TGTGCCAGCAGTTACTCGGAGGTAGGAGAGACCCAGTACTTC
NA,TRBV25-1,NA,TRBJ2-5,CASRLQETQYF,TGTGCCAGCAGGCTGCAGGAGACCCAGTACTTC
NA,TRBV7-9,once,TRBJ2-5,CASSLAQGDEVETQYF,TGTGCCAGCAGCTTGGCCCAAGGAGATGAGGTTGAGACCCAGTACTTC
TRBD1,TRBV28,NA,TRBJ1-2,CASSQQGSNYGYTF,TGTGCCAGCAGTCAACAGGGGTCGAACTATGGCTACACCTTC
NA,TRBV14,few,TRBJ1-1,CASKERQGRNTEAFF,TGTGCCAGCAAAGAGAGGCAGGGTAGGAACACTGAAGCTTTCTTT
NA,TRBV5-4,NA,TRBJ2-7,CASSLEQHSSYEQYF,TGTGCCAGCAGCTTGGAACAGCACAGCTCCTACGAGCAGTACTTC
TRBD1,TRBV27,NA,TRBJ2-7,CASSLSGQVSYEQYF,TGTGCCAGCAGTTTATCGGGACAGGTTAGCTACGAGCAGTACTTC
NA,TRBV5-1,NA,TRBJ2-5,CASSLVRPTQETQYF,TGCGCCAGCAGCTTGGTCAGGCCCACGCAAGAGACCCAGTACTTC
TRBD2,TRBV27,NA,TRBJ2-7,CASSLSGLAGSYEQYF,TGTGCCAGCAGTTTATCGGGCCTAGCGGGATCCTACGAGCAGTACTTC
TRBD1,TRBV6-1,NA,TRBJ1-5,CASSEANRGLLHPINQPQHF,TGTGCCAGCAGTGAAGCGAACAGGGGTCTTCTTCATCCTATCAATCAGCCCCAGCATTTT
NA,TRBV28,NA,TRBJ1-2,CASSLGGGYGYTF,TGTGCCAGCAGTTTAGGCGGGGGCTATGGCTACACCTTC
NA,TRBV27,NA,TRBJ2-3,CASSPEIAKAQYF,TGTGCCAGCAGTCCCGAGATAGCTAAGGCGCAGTATTTT
NA,TRBV28,NA,TRBJ2-3,CASSYEPQAISTDTQYF,TGTGCCAGCAGCTACGAACCCCAAGCGATAAGCACAGATACGCAGTATTTT
NA,TRBV28,NA,TRBJ2-2,CASSILTPREFRNTGELFF,TGTGCCAGCAGTATCCTCACCCCTAGGGAGTTCAGGAACACCGGGGAGCTGTTTTTT
NA,TRBV29-1,NA,TRBJ2-3,CSSSWKTADTQYF,TGCAGCTCCTCTTGGAAGACTGCAGATACGCAGTATTTT
TRBD1,TRBV9,NA,TRBJ1-2,CASSSTGTVFSEGYTF,TGTGCCAGCAGCTCAACCGGGACAGTTTTTTCGGAGGGCTACACCTTC
NA,TRBV6-6,NA,TRBJ2-1,CASSSLYNEQFF,TGTGCCAGCAGTTCCCTGTACAATGAGCAGTTCTTC
TRBD2,TRBV27,once,TRBJ2-3,CASSSPGTSGPPGDTQYF,TGTGCCAGCAGTTCACCTGGGACTAGCGGGCCGCCAGGAGATACGCAGTATTTT
NA,TRBV15,NA,TRBJ2-5,CATSRDPNRGGWETQYF,TGTGCCACCAGCAGAGACCCCAACAGGGGAGGTTGGGAGACCCAGTACTTC
TRBD2,TRBV11-2,NA,TRBJ2-1,CASSLDEWEGLYNEQFF,TGTGCCAGCAGCTTAGATGAGTGGGAGGGCCTCTACAATGAGCAGTTCTTC
NA,TRBV20-1,NA,TRBJ2-1,CSAWRDNEQFF,TGCAGTGCTTGGAGGGACAATGAGCAGTTCTTC
NA,TRBV4-1,NA,TRBJ1-3,CASSQGGLADTIYF,TGCGCCAGCAGCCAAGGGGGCCTAGCGGACACCATATATTTT
TRBD1,TRBV27,once,TRBJ1-1,CASRRTGFRNTEAFF,TGTGCCAGCAGACGGACAGGGTTTCGAAACACTGAAGCTTTCTTT
NA,TRBV5-4,NA,TRBJ2-4,CASSVGGWDLAKNIQYF,TGTGCCAGCAGCGTTGGGGGGTGGGACCTGGCCAAAAACATTCAGTACTTC
NA,TRBV14,NA,TRBJ2-7,CASSPVGSDSYEQYF,TGTGCCAGCAGCCCCGTTGGTAGCGACTCCTACGAGCAGTACTTC
NA,TRBV5-1,NA,TRBJ2-3,CASSLGGSTDTQYF,TGCGCCAGCAGCTTAGGCGGGAGCACAGATACGCAGTATTTT
NA,TRBV28,NA,TRBJ2-7,CASSSGSDYEQYF,TGTGCCAGCAGTTCCGGGTCCGACTACGAGCAGTACTTC
TRBD1,TRBV2,NA,TRBJ1-5,CASSDQAVWDRGQPQHF,TGTGCCAGCAGTGATCAGGCTGTTTGGGACAGGGGTCAGCCCCAGCATTTT
TRBD2,TRBV11-2,NA,TRBJ2-1,CASSLAPGLAGSYNEQFF,TGTGCCAGCAGCTTAGCTCCGGGACTAGCGGGCTCCTACAATGAGCAGTTCTTC
TRBD2,TRBV6-6,NA,TRBJ2-1,CASKRTSGSSYNEQFF,TGTGCCAGCAAGCGGACTAGCGGGAGCTCCTACAATGAGCAGTTCTTC
NA,TRBV7-2,NA,TRBJ1-2,CASSFQGNGYTF,TGTGCCAGCAGCTTCCAGGGTAATGGCTACACCTTC
NA,TRBV6-1,NA,TRBJ2-7,CASRAGEYEQYF,TGTGCCAGCAGGGCCGGGGAATACGAGCAGTACTTC
NA,TRBV29-1,NA,TRBJ2-7,CSVVLASHEQYF,TGCAGCGTTGTGCTAGCTAGCCACGAGCAGTACTTC
NA,TRBV18,NA,TRBJ1-3,CASSPINQGLSSGNTIYF,TGTGCCAGCTCACCTATCAACCAGGGGCTTAGCTCTGGAAACACCATATATTTT
NA,TRBV20-1,NA,TRBJ2-5,CSATVETQYF,TGCAGTGCTACAGTGGAGACCCAGTACTTC
NA,TRBV29-1,NA,TRBJ2-1,CSVSRDFNNEQFF,TGCAGCGTTTCCCGGGACTTTAACAATGAGCAGTTCTTC
TRBD1,TRBV25-1,NA,TRBJ2-7,CASSDLSGQGYEQYF,TGTGCCAGCAGTGATCTATCGGGACAGGGTTACGAGCAGTACTTC
NA,TRBV6-5,NA,TRBJ1-4,CASRTGTSRKLFF,TGTGCCAGCAGGACCGGGACATCACGAAAACTGTTTTTT
NA,TRBV14,NA,TRBJ2-7,CASSQDSSSYEQYF,TGTGCCAGCAGCCAAGACAGTTCCTCCTACGAGCAGTACTTC